This T cell receptor beta chain was recovered during a study of T cell responses to AZD1222 COVID-19 vaccine. Study background: Some second doses came at about 4 weeks and others at about 12 weeks; these were pooled.

TCRdb keeps only in-frame clones here, not all; method: immunoSEQ multiplex PCR. Found here are around 160,000 clones, approximately 94% of them singletons; the top ten hold approximately 2%. Study-level findings and limits: No repertoire was sampled before or during the peak T cell response, only after it. Donors in the cohort were predominantly white British and more often female, and clonal diversity was possibly underestimated.

To note about this clone: Its antigen is undetermined.

The CDR3 is 16 residues long. Germline values: CDR1 KGHSH, CDR2 LQKENI. The ends were cut back, 3 bases at V and 2 bases at J, with 14 bases in the middle. The chain is built from TRBV18 and TRBJ1-5, with D uncertain. The sequence came from an adult in good health. The sample consisted of peripheral blood, taken on day 0 of AZD1222 vaccination. The CDR3: CASSPYVSGGNQPQHF. CDR3 in DNA: TGTGCCAGCTCACCCTACGTTTCGGGCGGCAATCAGCCCCAGCATTTT.